This T cell receptor (beta chain) appears in the sequencing data of a study of early T cells in non-severe SARS-CoV-2 infection. Study overall: Bulk RNA isolated from unsorted whole blood underwent sequencing; chains were not paired. General observations from the study: Private and CD4 specificities were missed by VDJdb matching, which favored anti-spike CD8 responses.

This clonotype turned up a few times. Its antigen is not known. After removal of 7 bases from V and 4 bases from J, the junction contained 12 bases not matched to a gene. Germline V lookup: CDR1 SGHVS, CDR2 FNYEAQ. The CDR3 runs 16 residues. Separate cDNA molecules each had unique molecular identifiers attached to them. TCRdb analysed the 5' RACE reads with MiXCR anew, one entry per CDR3 protein. The table includes fewer than 85,000 distinct CDR3 sequences, 12% detected once. The sequencing sample was made of whole blood. This chain links TRBV7-6 with TRBJ2-2, with 7 bases matching TRBD1. The source is an adult who was a healthcare worker with PCR-confirmed SARS-CoV-2 infection or an uninfected control (not recorded which). The CDR3 region has the DNA TGTGCCAGCACCGCAGGACAGGTCGGGGTCACCGGGGAGCTGTTTTTT. This codes for CASTAGQVGVTGELFF. The whole variable domain, filled in from reference TRBV7-6 and TRBJ2-2, reads GAGVSQSPRYKVTKRGQDVALRCDPISGHVSLYWYRQALGQGPEFLTYFNYEAQQDKSGLPNDRFSAERPEGSISTLTIQRTEQRDSAMYRCASTAGQVGVTGELFFGEGSRLTVL.